This T cell receptor beta chain was captured by sequencing in a study of beta chain features in type 1 diabetes. Background on the study: Patient and healthy donor groups were alike in age, gender and cell yields.

Expressed TCRB transcripts got sequenced, as all isolated RNA was reverse transcribed. Around 3.5 million reads on average were seen across naive, central memory and regulatory T cell samples. Using immunoSEQ multiplex PCR, the repertoire was profiled, and TCRdb retains in-frame clones only, with some absent. The repertoire holds hundreds of thousands of clones, with around 9.9% as singletons. V was pared by 4 bases and J by 3 bases, with 11 bases between. Germline V lookup: CDR1 GTSNPN, CDR2 SVGIG (reference sequence). The CDR3 sequence is 13 residues long. Findings and limits, study-wide: Moderate but significant shortening of TCRB CDR3s was recorded in all four CD4+ subsets from Type 1 diabetes patients. Short templates might get an advantage during PCR, and this would be equal in patients and controls.

About this clone: Antigen unknown.

The sequence was obtained from a man aged 30 to 39 with type 1 diabetes. The sample comprised naive CD4+ T cells from blood. The gene calls are TRBV30 and TRBJ2-3, with D perhaps TRBD1 (5 bases). CDR3 coding DNA: TGTGCCTGGACGGTGCAGGGAACAGATACGCAGTATTTT. It is translated as CAWTVQGTDTQYF.